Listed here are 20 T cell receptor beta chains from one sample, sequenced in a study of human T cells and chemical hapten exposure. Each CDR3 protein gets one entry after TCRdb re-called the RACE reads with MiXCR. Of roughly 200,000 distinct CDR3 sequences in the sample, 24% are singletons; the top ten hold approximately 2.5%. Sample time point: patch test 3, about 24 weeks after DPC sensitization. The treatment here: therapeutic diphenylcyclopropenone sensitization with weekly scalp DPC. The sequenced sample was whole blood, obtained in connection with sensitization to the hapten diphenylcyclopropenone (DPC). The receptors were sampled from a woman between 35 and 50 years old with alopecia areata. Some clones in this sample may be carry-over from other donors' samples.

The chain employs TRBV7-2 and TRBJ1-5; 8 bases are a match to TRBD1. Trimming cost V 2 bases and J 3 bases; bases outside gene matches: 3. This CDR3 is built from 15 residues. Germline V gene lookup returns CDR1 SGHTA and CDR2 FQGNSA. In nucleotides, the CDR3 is TGTGCCAGCAGCTTAAGGACAGGGTTCAATCAGCCCCAGCATTTT. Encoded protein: CASSLRTGFNQPQHF.

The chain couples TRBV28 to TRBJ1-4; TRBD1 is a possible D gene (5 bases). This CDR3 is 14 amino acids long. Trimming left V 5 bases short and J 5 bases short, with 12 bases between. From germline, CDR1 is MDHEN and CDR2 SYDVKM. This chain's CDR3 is CASSESGSNEKLFF. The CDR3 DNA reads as TGTGCCAGCAGTGAGTCAGGGTCGAATGAAAAACTGTTTTTT.

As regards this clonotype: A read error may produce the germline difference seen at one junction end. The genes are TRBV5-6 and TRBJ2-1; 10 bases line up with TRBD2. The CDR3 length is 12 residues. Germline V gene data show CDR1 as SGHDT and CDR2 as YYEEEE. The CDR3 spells CASSLWTSGFYF. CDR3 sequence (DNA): TGTGCCAGCAGCCTTTGGACTAGCGGTTTCTACTTC.

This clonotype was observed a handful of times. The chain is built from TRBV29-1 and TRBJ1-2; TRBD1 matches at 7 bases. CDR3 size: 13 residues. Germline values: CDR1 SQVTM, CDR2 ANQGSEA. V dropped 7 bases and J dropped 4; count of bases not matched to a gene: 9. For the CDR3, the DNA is TGCAGCGCAGGGGGGCAGGGTGGCTATGGCTACACCTTC. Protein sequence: CSAGGQGGYGYTF.

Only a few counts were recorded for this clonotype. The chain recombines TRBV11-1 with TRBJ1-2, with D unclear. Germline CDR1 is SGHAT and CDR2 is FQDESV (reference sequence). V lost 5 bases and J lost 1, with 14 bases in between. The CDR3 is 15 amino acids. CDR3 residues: CASSPNGPLNYGYTF. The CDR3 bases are TGTGCCAGCAGCCCAAATGGACCGCTTAACTATGGCTACACCTTC.

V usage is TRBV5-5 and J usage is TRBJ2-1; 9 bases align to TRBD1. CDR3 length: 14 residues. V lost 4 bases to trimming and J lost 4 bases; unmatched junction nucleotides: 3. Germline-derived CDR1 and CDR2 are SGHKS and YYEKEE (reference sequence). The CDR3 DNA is TGTGCCAGCAGCCGGACAGGGGTGTACAATGAGCAGTTCTTC. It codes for CASSRTGVYNEQFF.

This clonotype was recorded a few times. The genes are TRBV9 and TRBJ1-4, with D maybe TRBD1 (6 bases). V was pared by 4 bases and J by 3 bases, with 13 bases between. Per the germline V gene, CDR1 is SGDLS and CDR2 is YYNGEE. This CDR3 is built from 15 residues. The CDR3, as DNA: TGTGCCAGCAGCCCAGGGGTGACTCCTAATGAAAAACTGTTTTTT. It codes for CASSPGVTPNEKLFF. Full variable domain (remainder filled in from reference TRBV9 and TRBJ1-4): DSGVTQTPKHLITATGQRVTLRCSPRSGDLSVYWYQQSLDQGLQFLIQYYNGEERAKGNILERFSAQQFPDLHSELNLSSLELGDSALYFCASSPGVTPNEKLFFGSGTQLSVL.

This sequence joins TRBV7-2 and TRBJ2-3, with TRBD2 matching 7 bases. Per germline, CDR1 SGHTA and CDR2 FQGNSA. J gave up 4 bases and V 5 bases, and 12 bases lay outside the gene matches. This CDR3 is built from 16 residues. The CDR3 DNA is TGTGCCAGCAGCCCCCGGGCGGCGGGAGTTGCAGATACGCAGTATTTT. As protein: CASSPRAAGVADTQYF.

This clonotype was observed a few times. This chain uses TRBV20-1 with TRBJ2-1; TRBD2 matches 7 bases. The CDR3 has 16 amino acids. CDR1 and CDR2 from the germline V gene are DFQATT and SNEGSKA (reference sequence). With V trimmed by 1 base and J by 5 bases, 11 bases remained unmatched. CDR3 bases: TGCAGTGCTAGAGCGGAGCCTAGCGGACTTAACAATGAGCAGTTCTTC. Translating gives CSARAEPSGLNNEQFF.

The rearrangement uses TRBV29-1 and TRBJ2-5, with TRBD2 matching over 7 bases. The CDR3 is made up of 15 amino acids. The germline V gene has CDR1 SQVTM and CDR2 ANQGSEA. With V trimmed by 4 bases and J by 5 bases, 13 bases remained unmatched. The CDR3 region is CSVGSQRDGGETQYF. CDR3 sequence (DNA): TGCAGCGTTGGGTCCCAGCGGGACGGAGGTGAGACCCAGTACTTC.

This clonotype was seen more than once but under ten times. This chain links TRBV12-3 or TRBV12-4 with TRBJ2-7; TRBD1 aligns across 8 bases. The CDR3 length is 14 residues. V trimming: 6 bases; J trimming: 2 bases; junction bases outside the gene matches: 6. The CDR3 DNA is TGTGCCAGCAGAACGACAGGGGAGACCTACGAGCAGTACTTC. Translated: CASRTTGETYEQYF.

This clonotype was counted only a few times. The CDR3 sequence: CASSYSGGYGYTF. CDR3 DNA: TGTGCCAGCAGTTATTCCGGGGGATATGGCTACACCTTC. The rearrangement joins TRBV6-2 or TRBV6-3 to TRBJ1-2; tentative D call: TRBD1 (5 bases). Germline values: CDR1 MNHEY, CDR2 SVGEGT. The CDR3 sequence is 13 residues long. V was trimmed by 3 bases and J by 5 bases, leaving 10 bases between them.

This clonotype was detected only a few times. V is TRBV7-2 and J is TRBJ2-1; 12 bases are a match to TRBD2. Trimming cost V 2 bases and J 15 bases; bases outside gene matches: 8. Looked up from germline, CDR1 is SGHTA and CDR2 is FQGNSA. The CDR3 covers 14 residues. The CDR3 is CASSLSLAGGVPFF. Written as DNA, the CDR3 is TGTGCCAGCAGCTTAAGCCTAGCGGGAGGGGTACCGTTCTTC.

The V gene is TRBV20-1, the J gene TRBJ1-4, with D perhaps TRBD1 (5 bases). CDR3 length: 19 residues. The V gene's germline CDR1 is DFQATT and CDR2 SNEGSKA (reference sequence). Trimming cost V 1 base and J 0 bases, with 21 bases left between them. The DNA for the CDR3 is TGCAGTGCTAGAGGGCAGGGTCGGGGTTTTATTGCAACTAATGAAAAACTGTTTTTT. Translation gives CSARGQGRGFIATNEKLFF.

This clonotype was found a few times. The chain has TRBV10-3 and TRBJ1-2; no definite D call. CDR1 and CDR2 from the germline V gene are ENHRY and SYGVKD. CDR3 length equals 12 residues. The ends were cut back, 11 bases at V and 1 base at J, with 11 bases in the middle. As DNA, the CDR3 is TGTGCCTACCTTGGGCTTAACTATGGCTACACCTTC. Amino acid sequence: CAYLGLNYGYTF.

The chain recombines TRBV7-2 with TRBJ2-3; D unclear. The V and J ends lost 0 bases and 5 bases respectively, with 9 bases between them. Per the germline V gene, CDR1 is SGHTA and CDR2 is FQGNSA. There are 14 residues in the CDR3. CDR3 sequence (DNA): TGTGCCAGCAGCTTAGCTGGGGTGGTAGATACGCAGTATTTT. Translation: CASSLAGVVDTQYF.

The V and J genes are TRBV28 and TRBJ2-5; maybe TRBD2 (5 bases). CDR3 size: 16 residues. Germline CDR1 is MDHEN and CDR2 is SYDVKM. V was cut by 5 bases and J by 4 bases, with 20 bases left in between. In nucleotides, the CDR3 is TGTGCCAGCAGTCGGTCCGCGGTGGGAGCAAGAGAGACCCAGTACTTC. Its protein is CASSRSAVGARETQYF.

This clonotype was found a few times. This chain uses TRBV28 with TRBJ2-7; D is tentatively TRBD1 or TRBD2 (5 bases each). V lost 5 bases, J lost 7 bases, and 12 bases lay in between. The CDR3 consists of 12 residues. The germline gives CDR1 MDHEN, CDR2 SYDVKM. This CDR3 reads CASSTPWGEQYF. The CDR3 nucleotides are TGTGCCAGCAGTACCCCGTGGGGGGAGCAGTACTTC.

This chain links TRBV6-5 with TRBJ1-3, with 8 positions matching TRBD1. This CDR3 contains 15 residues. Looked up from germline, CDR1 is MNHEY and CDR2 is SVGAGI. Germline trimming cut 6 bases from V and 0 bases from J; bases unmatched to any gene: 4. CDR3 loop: CASRSGQASGNTIYF. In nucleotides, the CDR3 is TGTGCCAGCAGGTCGGGACAGGCCTCTGGAAACACCATATATTTT.

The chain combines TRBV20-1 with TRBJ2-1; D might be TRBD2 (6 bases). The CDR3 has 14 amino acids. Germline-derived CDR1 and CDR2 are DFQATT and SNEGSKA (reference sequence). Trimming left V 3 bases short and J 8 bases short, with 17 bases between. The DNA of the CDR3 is TGCAGTGCTAGGGGCCGACTTTCGGGGGATGAGCAGTTCTTC. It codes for CSARGRLSGDEQFF.